These T cell receptor beta chains were read from a single sample in a study of cytomegalovirus exposure and HLA in healthy donors. Libraries were prepared by immunoSEQ multiplex PCR; TCRdb keeps only in-frame clonotypes and omits some of them. Of around 120,000 clones listed, about 80% are singletons. Material: PBMCs. The receptors were gathered from a boy aged 2-15 years in good health and CMV-seronegative. The CDR3 runs from the conserved cysteine through the conserved F or W.

v_call	cdr3_length	j_call	cdr3_aa
TRBV2	14	TRBJ1-1	CASSEGRLNTEAFF
TRBV9	17	TRBJ1-2	CASSPRPFRGRFYGYTF
TRBV5-6	14	TRBJ2-7	CASSLVGRAYEQYF
TRBV7-2	15	TRBJ2-2	CASSLTGRGTGELFF
TRBV2	15	TRBJ1-1	CASNPQTFMNTEAFF
TRBV4-1	16	TRBJ1-2	CASSHTKPGGSYGYTF
TRBV5-6	13	TRBJ2-5	CASSTDREETQYF
TRBV7-7	18	TRBJ1-5	CASSFSTETGYSNQPQHF
TRBV6-4	15	TRBJ2-1	CASSDETVEVNEQFF
TRBV7-9	13	TRBJ1-1	CASSLEEGAEAFF
TRBV30	13	TRBJ1-5	CAWSVHSNQPQHF
TRBV18	14	TRBJ2-5	CASSPWDSQETQYF
TRBV30	15	TRBJ1-2	CAWSEWTETLYGYTF
TRBV9	13	TRBJ2-1	CASSVGKGNEQFF
TRBV4-2	16	TRBJ2-7	CASSQGFSDRAREQYF
TRBV13	15	TRBJ2-1	CASSSRLAGGGEQFF
TRBV12-5	16	TRBJ2-5	CASGSWTSGNSETQYF
TRBV6-5	15	TRBJ2-3	CASSYEPTSTDTQYF
TRBV7-3	18	TRBJ2-5	CASSLGRLAGFTTETQYF
TRBV7-2	15	TRBJ1-1	CASSHRGGGDTEAFF
TRBV6-4	14	TRBJ1-2	CASSDSRGTLGYTF
TRBV4-2	14	TRBJ1-6	CASSQEMTESPLHF
TRBV6-1	14	TRBJ2-1	CASATSVPYNEQFF
TRBV7-2	19	TRBJ1-1	CASSLVTDRGSVPNTEAFF
TRBV6-5	12	TRBJ1-1	CASRPQGNEAFF
TRBV19	14	TRBJ1-3	CASTSGGSGNTIYF
TRBV2	19	TRBJ1-5	CASRAGGDGRAAQNQPQHF
TRBV11-2	14	TRBJ1-1	CASSFYAGTPEAFF
TRBV11-2	14	TRBJ1-2	CASSGTGGAYGYTF
TRBV7-6	15	TRBJ1-1	CASSSGDRRSTEAFF
TRBV19	14	TRBJ2-7	CASSMGGVSYEQYF
TRBV5-1	14	TRBJ2-5	CASSLFGRGETQYF
TRBV15	12	TRBJ1-2	CATSGLVDGYTF
TRBV7-9	17	TRBJ2-5	CASSYPLAGELQETQYF
TRBV7-7	13	TRBJ1-1	CASSRQENTEAFF
TRBV6-6	16	TRBJ2-1	CASSLHMGGIDNEQFF
TRBV4-2	16	TRBJ2-3	CASSQTSGRPADTQYF
TRBV2	13	TRBJ1-6	CAMRVRYRSPLHF
TRBV5-1	14	TRBJ2-1	CASSYSGSYNEQFF
TRBV5-1	15	TRBJ1-4	CASKSRGEVVEKLFF
TRBV15	14	TRBJ1-1	CATGDRLGATEAFF
TRBV7-9	14	TRBJ2-3	CASSLAGEPDTQYF